The table lists the clone carrying this TCR beta chain with many counts. The antigen remains unidentified. V lost 6 bases and J lost 2; bases outside the gene matches: 3. Germline values: CDR1 MNHEY, CDR2 SVGEGT. This CDR3 spans 14 amino acids. Making use of molecular barcodes, quantitative 5'-RACE generated TCR beta libraries. TCRdb passed the 5' RACE reads through MiXCR, listing each CDR3 protein once. Altogether about 540,000 distinct CDR3 sequences are present, roughly 12% being singletons, with the ten largest covering around 6.8%. The data are from a study of CD8 T cells in ankylosing spondylitis. Whole-study results and caveats: Apparently characteristic of ankylosing spondylitis blood was a TCR beta motif (eight highly homologous variants).

This TCR was sampled from a male donor with ankylosing spondylitis. Sequencing was performed on blood, either unsorted or a sorted T cell fraction (not recorded which). The chain joins TRBV6-2 or TRBV6-3 to TRBJ2-5; 10 nucleotides line up with TRBD2. CDR3 sequence: CASRPLAGQETQYF. The DNA for the CDR3 is TGTGCCAGCAGACCACTAGCGGGACAAGAGACCCAGTACTTC.